This T cell receptor beta chain came from a study of cytomegalovirus exposure and HLA in healthy donors. This PCR relied on a set of 60 Vbeta primers and 13 Jbeta primers. The data were produced by immunoSEQ multiplex PCR, yet TCRdb's version contains in-frame clones alone and is incomplete. The sample contains under 200,000 clones, roughly 80% of which appear only once. With 3 bases removed from V and 1 base from J, the gap between germline ends came to 6 bases. CDR1 GTSNPN and CDR2 SVGIG come from the germline V gene (reference sequence). CDR3 length: 12 amino acids. Points from the study as a whole: Researchers reported in a later analysis that a missense DCLRE1C variant was tied to TCR beta V- and J-gene trimming. Reportedly, cytomegalovirus status was diagnosed with high sensitivity and specificity.

Comment on this clone: What it binds is not known.

The chain recombines TRBV30 with TRBJ1-2, with a weak D call TRBD1 (5 bases). The TCR originated in a male donor in good health and CMV-seropositive. What was sequenced was PBMCs. The chain's CDR3 is CAWRGGNYGYTF. DNA of the CDR3: TGTGCCTGGAGGGGGGGTAACTATGGCTACACCTTC.